This T cell receptor (beta chain) was profiled in a study of blood T cells in healthy people across ages. The study, taken as a whole, reports: Relative to aged donors, long-lived donors carried more naive CD4+ cells and displayed higher diversity. Among T cells, TCR beta diversity per million cells dropped roughly linearly as age rose. Researchers judged that diversity estimates from one million T cells fell short of true values.

Trimming left V 5 bases short and J 8 bases short, with 21 bases between. The CDR3 is 15 residues long. Then a second PCR, running about 7 to 11 cycles, was carried out with a sample-barcoded 5' primer and a J-beta primer mix. Each TCR beta cDNA got a 12-nucleotide random molecular identifier. Using its own MiXCR run on the 5' RACE reads, TCRdb lists one record per CDR3 protein. Among roughly 1.5 million distinct CDR3 sequences listed, 40% to 45% were seen once. Worth noting for this clonotype: Its antigen is undetermined.

The sample was blood. The chain links TRBV12-3 or TRBV12-4 to TRBJ1-2; D is perhaps TRBD1 (6 bases). The receptor comes from a woman aged 18 to 35 in good health. CDR3 in amino acids: CASSPRVGGYEGYTF. Here the CDR3 DNA reads TGTGCCAGCAGTCCCCGGGTAGGGGGGTATGAAGGCTACACCTTC.